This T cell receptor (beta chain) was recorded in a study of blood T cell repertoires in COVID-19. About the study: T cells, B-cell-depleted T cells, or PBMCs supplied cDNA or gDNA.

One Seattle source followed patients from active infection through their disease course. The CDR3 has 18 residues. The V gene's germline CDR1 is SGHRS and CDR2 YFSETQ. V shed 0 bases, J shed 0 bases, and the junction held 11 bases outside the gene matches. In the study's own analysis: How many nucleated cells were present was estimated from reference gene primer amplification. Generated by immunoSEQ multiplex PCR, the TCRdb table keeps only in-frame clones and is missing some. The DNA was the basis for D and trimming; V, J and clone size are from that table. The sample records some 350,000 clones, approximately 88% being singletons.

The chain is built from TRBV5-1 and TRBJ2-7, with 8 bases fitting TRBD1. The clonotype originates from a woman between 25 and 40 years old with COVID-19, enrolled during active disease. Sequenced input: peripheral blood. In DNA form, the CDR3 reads TGCGCCAGCAGCTTGGGTGGACAGGGTGGCCCAAGCTCCTACGAGCAGTACTTC. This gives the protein CASSLGGQGGPSSYEQYF.